This T cell receptor beta chain comes out of a study of molecular identifiers for immune sequencing clone quantification (dated by TCRdb to 2017 to 2018). In terms of the full investigation: For a replicate experiment, RNA from around 20,000 or 99,000 naive CD8 T cells was divided into five aliquots, and four of the five aliquots were sequenced. The study was a methods study using CD8 T cells to benchmark molecular-identifier clustering-based TCR repertoire sequencing (MIDCIRS) and TCR RNA copy counting.

Library preparation employed PCR. Sequencing relied on an Illumina HiSeq 4000. Preparation of bulk TCR libraries followed a previously described approach, with the TCR primers listed in Table S5. The Qiagen AllPrep DNA/RNA kit was used to purify total RNA. Reads from multiple sequencing runs of the same library were pooled before analysis. As for the authors' bioinformatics: Reads were retained only if the reads had an exact TCR constant sequence, and the retained reads were trimmed to 150 nt and grouped according to their 12-nt molecular barcodes. Reads in each barcode group were sub-clustered using a 15% Levenshtein threshold, and a quality-weighted consensus sequence was built for each RNA molecule. Non-functional sequences were discarded, and so were lower-count sequences lying one edit away from another sequence. Based on a fit of two negative binomial distributions, barcode sub-clusters having less than 20% of the maximum read count were discarded. TCRdb handled the public reads itself, with Q25 trimming in fastp and clone calling in MiXCR, and kept productive beta chains. CDR3 protein duplicates are merged, each entry listing the most common genes and DNA. In this record, the V and J calls reflect TCRdb's handling and not the investigators' own analysis. In all, the sample holds around 460,000 distinct CDR3 sequences, and roughly a fifth of those were seen once. The ten top clones hold approximately 0.84% of the sample.

What the research found in general, with its limitations: When barcode sub-clustering was omitted, TCR diversity was inflated by chimeric consensus sequences, with chimeras reaching as high as 47%. Modeling gave around 3.3 recovered TCR RNA copies per cell versus around 10 by digital PCR, implying 25% to 30% capture efficiency. Spiked-in Jurkat TCR RNA equal to a single cell's worth was reported to be detectable even within 1,200,000 naive CD8 T cells. In CMV-specific effector cells, clones with more than 20 RNA copies contained over 98% of molecules, whereas in naive cells such clones contained under 1% of molecules. The sizes of highly expanded clones could end up underestimated when identical TCR molecules share a barcode. Spiked-in Jurkat TCR RNA (approximately 9 copies' worth), which is not part of the donor repertoire, was contained in the naive libraries.

Libraries of naive CD8 T cells were generated from roughly 20,000 to 1,000,000 sorted cells, with 10%, 30% or 50% of the purified RNA used. On a BD FACSAria II, naive CD8 T cells were FACS-sorted as CD8+CD4-CCR7+CD45RA+ and collected into RLT Plus buffer. Roughly nine TCR copies' worth of Jurkat RNA were spiked into about 20,000-1,000,000 naive CD8 T cell samples to test detection sensitivity. CD8 T cells were enriched with RosetteSep CD8+ T Cell Enrichment Cocktail and Ficoll-Paque, followed by ACK red cell lysis. This clonotype has ten or more counts. The antigen it recognizes is unknown. The record has no base qualities; no much larger clone is one base away. Sample: naive CD8+ T cells from blood, with Jurkat cell RNA spiked in. This specimen's cell subset or site label, per the study, means: FACS-sorted CD8+CD4-CCR7+CD45RA+ naive T cells. The clonotype was recovered from a human donor in good health. Some libraries in this study had Jurkat cell RNA spiked in.

The CDR3 corresponds to CASSPRQARFEKLFF. The DNA is as follows: TGTGCCAGCAGTCCACGACAGGCCCGCTTTGAAAAACTGTTTTTT. The rearranged chain carries TRBV28 and TRBJ1-4; tentative D gene TRBD1, with 6 bases matching. The CDR3 covers 15 residues, taking in both the cysteine and the phenylalanine. The kept DNA is CDR3 alone, 45 bases in frame from the first base. Looking up the germline V gene yields CDR1 MDHEN and CDR2 SYDVKM. V loses 5 bases of germline sequence and J loses 7 bases, and the interval between the two ends is 17 bases. Reference TRBV28 and TRBJ1-4 genes cover what lies past the CDR3, so the full variable domain is DVKVTQSSRYLVKRTGEKVFLECVQDMDHENMFWYRQDPGLGLRLIYFSYDVKMKEKGDIPEGYSVSREKKERFSLILESASTNQTSMYLCASSPRQARFEKLFFGSGTQLSVL.